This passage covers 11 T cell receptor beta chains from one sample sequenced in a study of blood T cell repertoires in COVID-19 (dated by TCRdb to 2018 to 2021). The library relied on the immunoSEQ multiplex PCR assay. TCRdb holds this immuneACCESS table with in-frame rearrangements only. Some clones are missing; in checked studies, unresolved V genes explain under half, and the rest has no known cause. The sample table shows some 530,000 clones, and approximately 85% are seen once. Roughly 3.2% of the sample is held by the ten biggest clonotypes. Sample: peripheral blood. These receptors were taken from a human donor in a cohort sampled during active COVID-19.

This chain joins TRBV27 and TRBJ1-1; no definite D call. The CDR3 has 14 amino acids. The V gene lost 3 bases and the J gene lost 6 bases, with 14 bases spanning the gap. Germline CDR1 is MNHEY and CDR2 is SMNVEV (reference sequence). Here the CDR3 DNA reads TGTGCCAGCAGTTTCCAGAAAAATTCGCCTGAAGCTTTCTTT. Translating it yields CASSFQKNSPEAFF.

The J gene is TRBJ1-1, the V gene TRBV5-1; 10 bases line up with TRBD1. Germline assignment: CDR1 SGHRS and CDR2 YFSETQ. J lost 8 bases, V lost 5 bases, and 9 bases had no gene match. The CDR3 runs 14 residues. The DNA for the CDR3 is TGCGCCAGCAGGTTCGACGGGACAGGGGCCGAAGCTTTCTTT. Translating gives CASRFDGTGAEAFF. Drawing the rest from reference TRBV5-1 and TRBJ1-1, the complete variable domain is KAGVTQTPRYLIKTRGQQVTLSCSPISGHRSVSWYQQTPGQGLQFLFEYFSETQRNKGNFPGRFSGRQFSNSRSEMNVSTLELGDSALYLCASRFDGTGAEAFFGQGTRLTVV.

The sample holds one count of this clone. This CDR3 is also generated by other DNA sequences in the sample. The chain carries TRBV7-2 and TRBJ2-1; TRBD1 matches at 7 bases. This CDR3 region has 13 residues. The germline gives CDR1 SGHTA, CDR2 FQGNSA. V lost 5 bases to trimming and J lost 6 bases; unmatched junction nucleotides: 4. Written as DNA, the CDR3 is TGTGCCAGCAGCCTCCGGGACAGCAATGAGCAGTTCTTC. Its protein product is CASSLRDSNEQFF.

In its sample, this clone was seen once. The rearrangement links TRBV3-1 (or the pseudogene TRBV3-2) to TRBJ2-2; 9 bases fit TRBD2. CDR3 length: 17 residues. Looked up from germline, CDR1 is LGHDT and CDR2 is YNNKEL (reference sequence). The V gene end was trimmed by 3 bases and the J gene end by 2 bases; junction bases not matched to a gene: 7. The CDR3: CASSQVAGDLNTGELFF. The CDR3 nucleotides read TGTGCCAGCAGCCAGGTAGCGGGAGACCTCAACACCGGGGAGCTGTTTTTT.

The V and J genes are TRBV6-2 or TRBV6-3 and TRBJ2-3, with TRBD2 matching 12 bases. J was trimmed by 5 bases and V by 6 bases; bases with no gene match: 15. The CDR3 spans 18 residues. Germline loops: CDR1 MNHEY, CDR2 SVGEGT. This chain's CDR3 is CASSPGLAGEGRGDTQYF. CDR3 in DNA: TGTGCCAGCAGCCCGGGACTAGCGGGCGAGGGCCGGGGAGATACGCAGTATTTT.

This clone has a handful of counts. Here the CDR3 DNA reads TGTGCCAGTAGTATTCCGGACAGGGGTGAAAAACTGTTTTTT. It is translated as CASSIPDRGEKLFF. The chain carries TRBV19 and TRBJ1-4, with TRBD1 identical over 9 bases. The CDR3 has 14 amino acids. CDR1 is LNHDA, CDR2 SQIVND, per germline (reference sequence). With 3 bases clipped from V and 7 bases from J, the junction kept 3 bases outside the gene matches.

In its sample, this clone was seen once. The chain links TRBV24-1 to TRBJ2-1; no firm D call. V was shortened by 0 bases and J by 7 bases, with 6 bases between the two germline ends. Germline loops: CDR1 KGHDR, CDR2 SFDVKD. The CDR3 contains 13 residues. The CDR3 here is CATSDLSGNEQFF. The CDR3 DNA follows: TGTGCCACCAGTGATTTGTCGGGTAATGAGCAGTTCTTC.

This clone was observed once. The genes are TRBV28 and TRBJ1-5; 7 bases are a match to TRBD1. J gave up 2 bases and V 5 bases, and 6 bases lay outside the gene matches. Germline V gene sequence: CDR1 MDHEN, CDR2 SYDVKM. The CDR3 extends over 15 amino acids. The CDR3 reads CASSPRTGGNQPQHF. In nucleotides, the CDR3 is TGTGCCAGCAGTCCCCGGACAGGAGGCAATCAGCCCCAGCATTTT.

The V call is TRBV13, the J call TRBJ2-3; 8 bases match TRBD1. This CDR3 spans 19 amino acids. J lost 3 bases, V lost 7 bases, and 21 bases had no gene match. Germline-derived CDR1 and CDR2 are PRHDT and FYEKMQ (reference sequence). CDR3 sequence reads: CASTPGATGDPAWTDTQYF. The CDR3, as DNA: TGTGCCAGCACCCCCGGGGCGACAGGGGATCCGGCTTGGACAGATACGCAGTATTTT.

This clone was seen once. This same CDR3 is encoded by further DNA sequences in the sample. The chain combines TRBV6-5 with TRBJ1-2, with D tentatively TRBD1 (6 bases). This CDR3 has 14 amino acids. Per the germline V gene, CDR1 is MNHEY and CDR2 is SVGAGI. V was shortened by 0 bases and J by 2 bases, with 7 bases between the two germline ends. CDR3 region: CASSYSRGNYGYTF. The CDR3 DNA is TGTGCCAGCAGTTACTCCAGGGGCAACTATGGCTACACCTTC.

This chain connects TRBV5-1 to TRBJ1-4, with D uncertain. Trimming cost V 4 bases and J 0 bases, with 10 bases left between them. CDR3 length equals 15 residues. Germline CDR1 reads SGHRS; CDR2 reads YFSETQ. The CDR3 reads CASSPSPATNEKLFF. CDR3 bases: TGCGCCAGCAGCCCTTCTCCAGCAACTAATGAAAAACTGTTTTTT.